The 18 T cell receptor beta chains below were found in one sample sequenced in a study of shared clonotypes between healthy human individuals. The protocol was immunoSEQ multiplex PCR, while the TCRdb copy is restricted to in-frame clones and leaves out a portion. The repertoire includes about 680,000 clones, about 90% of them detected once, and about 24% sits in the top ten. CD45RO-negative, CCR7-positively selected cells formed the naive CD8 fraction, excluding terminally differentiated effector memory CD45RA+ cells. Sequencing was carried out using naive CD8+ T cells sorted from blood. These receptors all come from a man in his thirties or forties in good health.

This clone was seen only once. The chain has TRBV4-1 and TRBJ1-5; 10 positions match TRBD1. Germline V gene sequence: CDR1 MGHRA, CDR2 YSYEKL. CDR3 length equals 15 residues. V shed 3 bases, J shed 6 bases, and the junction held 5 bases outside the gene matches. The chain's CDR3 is CASSHPDRGVQPQHF. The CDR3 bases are TGCGCCAGCAGCCACCCGGACAGGGGGGTTCAGCCCCAGCATTTT.

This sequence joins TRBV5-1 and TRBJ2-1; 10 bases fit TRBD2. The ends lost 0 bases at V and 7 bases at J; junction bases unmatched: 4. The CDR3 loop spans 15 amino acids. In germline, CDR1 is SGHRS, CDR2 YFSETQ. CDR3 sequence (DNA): TGCGCCAGCAGCTTGGCTAGCGGGAGAGGAAATGAGCAGTTCTTC. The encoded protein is CASSLASGRGNEQFF.

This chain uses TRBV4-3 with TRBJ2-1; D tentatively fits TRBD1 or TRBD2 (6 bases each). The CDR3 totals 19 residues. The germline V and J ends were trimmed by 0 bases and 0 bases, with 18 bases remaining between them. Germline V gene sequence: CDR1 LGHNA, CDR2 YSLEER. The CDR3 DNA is TGCGCCAGCAGCCAAGATCGGGGGCTCCTACTCAGCTCCTACAATGAGCAGTTCTTC. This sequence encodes CASSQDRGLLLSSYNEQFF.

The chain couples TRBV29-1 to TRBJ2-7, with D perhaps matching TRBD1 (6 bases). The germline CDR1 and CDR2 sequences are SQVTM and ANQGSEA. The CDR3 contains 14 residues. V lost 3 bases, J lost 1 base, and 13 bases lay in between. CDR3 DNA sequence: TGCAGCGTTGAGTTCGGGACAACATCCTACGAGCAGTACTTC. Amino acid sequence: CSVEFGTTSYEQYF.

CDR3 bases: TGTGCCAGTAGTGGGTTGTCGGGGAGCAATCAGCCCCAGCATTTT. Translated: CASSGLSGSNQPQHF. The chain employs TRBV19 and TRBJ1-5; no clear D. CDR1 is LNHDA and CDR2 is SQIVND in the germline V gene (reference sequence). V dropped 5 bases and J dropped 1 base, with 12 bases sitting between them. This CDR3 is 15 amino acids long.

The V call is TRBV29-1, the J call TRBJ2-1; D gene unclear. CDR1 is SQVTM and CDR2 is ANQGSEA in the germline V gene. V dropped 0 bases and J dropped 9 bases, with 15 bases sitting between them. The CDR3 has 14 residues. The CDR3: CSVEDLPVAGEQFF. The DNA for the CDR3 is TGCAGCGTTGAAGATCTTCCAGTGGCCGGTGAGCAGTTCTTC.

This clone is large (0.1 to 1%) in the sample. The CDR3 sequence: CASSLLFGSRQPQHF. Here the CDR3 DNA reads TGTGCCAGCAGTTTATTATTCGGGTCTCGACAGCCCCAGCATTTT. The chain employs TRBV27 and TRBJ1-5; D call uncertain. Germline V gene sequence: CDR1 MNHEY, CDR2 SMNVEV (reference sequence). V lost 1 base and J 7 bases, leaving 14 bases between the germline ends. The CDR3 runs to 15 residues.

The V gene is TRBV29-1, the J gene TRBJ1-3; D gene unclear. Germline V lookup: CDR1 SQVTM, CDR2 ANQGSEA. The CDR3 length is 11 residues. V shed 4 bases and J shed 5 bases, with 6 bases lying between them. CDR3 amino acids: CSVVSRNTIYF. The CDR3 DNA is TGCAGCGTTGTCAGCAGAAACACCATATATTTT.

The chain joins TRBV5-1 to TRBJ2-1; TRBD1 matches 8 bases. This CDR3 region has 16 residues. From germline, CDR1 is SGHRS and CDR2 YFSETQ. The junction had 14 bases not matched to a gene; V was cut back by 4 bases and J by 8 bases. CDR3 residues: CASSLTGVLYSDEQFF. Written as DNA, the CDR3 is TGCGCCAGCAGCCTGACAGGGGTTCTATATTCCGATGAGCAGTTCTTC.

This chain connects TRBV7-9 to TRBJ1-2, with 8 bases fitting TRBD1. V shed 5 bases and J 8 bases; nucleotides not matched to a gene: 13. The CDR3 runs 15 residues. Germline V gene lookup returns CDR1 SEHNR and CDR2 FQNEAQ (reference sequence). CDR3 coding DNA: TGTGCCAGCAGCGTCCTACCAGGGGGCGGAGACGGCTACACCTTC. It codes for CASSVLPGGGDGYTF.

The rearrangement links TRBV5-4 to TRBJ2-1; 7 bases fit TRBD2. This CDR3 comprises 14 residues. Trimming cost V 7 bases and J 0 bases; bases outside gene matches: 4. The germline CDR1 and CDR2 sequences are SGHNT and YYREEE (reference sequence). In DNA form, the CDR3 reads TGTGCCAGCTGGGGAGGGAGCTCCTACAATGAGCAGTTCTTC. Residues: CASWGGSSYNEQFF.

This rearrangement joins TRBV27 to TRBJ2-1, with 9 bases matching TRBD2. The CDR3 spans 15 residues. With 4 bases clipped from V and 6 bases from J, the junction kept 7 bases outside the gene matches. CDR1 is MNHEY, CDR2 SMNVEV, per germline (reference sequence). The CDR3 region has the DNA TGTGCCAGCAGTTCGATGGGACTAGCTGGCAATGAGCAGTTCTTC. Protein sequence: CASSSMGLAGNEQFF.

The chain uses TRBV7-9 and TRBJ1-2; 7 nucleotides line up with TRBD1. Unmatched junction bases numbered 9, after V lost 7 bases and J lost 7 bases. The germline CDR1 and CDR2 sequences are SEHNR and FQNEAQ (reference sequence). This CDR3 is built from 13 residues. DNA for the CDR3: TGTGCCAGCATCCCAGGGGGGACGTCTGGCTACACCTTC. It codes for CASIPGGTSGYTF.

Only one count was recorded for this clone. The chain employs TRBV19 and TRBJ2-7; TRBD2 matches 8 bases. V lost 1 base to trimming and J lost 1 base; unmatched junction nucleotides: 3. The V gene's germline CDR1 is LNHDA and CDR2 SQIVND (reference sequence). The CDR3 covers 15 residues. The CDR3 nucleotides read TGTGCCAGTAGTATAGGACTAGCGAGTTCCTACGAGCAGTACTTC. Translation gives CASSIGLASSYEQYF.

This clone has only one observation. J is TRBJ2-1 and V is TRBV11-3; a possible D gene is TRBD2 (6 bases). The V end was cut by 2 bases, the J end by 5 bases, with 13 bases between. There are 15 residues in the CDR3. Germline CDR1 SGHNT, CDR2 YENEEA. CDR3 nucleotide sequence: TGTGCCAGCAGCTTACGGCGGGGTAGGAACAATGAGCAGTTCTTC. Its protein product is CASSLRRGRNNEQFF.

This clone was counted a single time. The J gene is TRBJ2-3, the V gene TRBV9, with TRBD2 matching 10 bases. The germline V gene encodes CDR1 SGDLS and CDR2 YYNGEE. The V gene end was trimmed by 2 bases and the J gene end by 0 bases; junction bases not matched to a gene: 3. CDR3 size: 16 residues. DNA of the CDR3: TGTGCCAGCAGCGTGGGGACTAGCGAGAGCACAGATACGCAGTATTTT. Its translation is CASSVGTSESTDTQYF. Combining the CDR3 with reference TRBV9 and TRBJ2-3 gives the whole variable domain DSGVTQTPKHLITATGQRVTLRCSPRSGDLSVYWYQQSLDQGLQFLIQYYNGEERAKGNILERFSAQQFPDLHSELNLSSLELGDSALYFCASSVGTSESTDTQYFGPGTRLTVL.

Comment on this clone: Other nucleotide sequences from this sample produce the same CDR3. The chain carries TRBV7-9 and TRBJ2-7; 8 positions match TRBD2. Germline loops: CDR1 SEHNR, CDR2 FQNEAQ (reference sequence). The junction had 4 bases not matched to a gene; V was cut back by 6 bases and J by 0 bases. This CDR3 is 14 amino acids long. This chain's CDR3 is CASSPSGSSYEQYF. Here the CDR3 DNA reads TGTGCCAGCAGTCCCAGCGGGAGCTCCTACGAGCAGTACTTC. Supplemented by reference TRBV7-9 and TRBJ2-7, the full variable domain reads DTGVSQNPRHKITKRGQNVTFRCDPISEHNRLYWYRQTLGQGPEFLTYFQNEAQLEKSRLLSDRFSAERPKGSFSTLEIQRTEQGDSAMYLCASSPSGSSYEQYFGPGTRLTVT.

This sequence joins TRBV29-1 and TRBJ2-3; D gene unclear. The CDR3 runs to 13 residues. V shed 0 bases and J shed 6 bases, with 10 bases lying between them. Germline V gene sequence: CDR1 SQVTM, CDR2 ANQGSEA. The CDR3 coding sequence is TGCAGCGTTGAAGAGGATAATAGGGATACGCAGTATTTT. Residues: CSVEEDNRDTQYF.